One TCR beta chain is described in this entry. Its antigen is still unknown. TCRdb reprocessed the reads via MiXCR and lists one record per CDR3 protein. The sample has some 310,000 distinct CDR3 sequences; just under 25% are singletons. The germline gives CDR1 GTSNPN, CDR2 SVGIG (reference sequence). The CDR3 has 14 residues. V lost 1 base and J 11 bases, leaving 15 bases between the germline ends. This sample is drawn from a study of T cell repertoires in cytomegalovirus infection. The gene calls are TRBV30 and TRBJ1-6; no firm D call. The receptor comes from a human donor in good health (CMV status not recorded). Some clones in this sample may be carry-over from other donors' samples. Sequences were derived from cultured PBMCs, sampled from culture after CMV antigen stimulation. The CDR3 here is CAWSDHLEVAPLHF. The DNA for the CDR3 is TGTGCCTGGAGTGACCACCTGGAGGTTGCACCCCTCCACTTT.